The following is a T cell receptor beta chain sequence with its context. Its antigen is unidentified. The junction departs from the called germline gene at one end, perhaps through a read error. There are 8 residues in the CDR3. CDR1 and CDR2 from the germline V gene are DFQATT and SNEGSKA (reference sequence). The data were taken from a study of cytomegalovirus exposure and HLA in healthy donors. Study-level background: Falling in the Caucasian-associated ancestry cluster were roughly 86% of a few hundred genotyped donors.

Findings and limits, study-wide: Per a later analysis, about 17,000 TCR beta sequences showed association with HLA alleles at 0.05 false discovery rate. Relative to the approximately 700-donor mean, N-insertions were reportedly fewer in an Asian-associated ancestry cluster in a later analysis.

The PCR ran on 60 Vbeta and 13 Jbeta primers. Data came from immunoSEQ multiplex PCR; TCRdb stores just in-frame clones and leaves some out. This table has tens of thousands of clones, roughly 80% appearing once. This receptor was obtained from a woman between 40 and 50 years old in good health and CMV-seropositive. Source material: PBMCs. J is TRBJ1-2 and V is TRBV20-1; possible D gene TRBD1, 6 bases. The CDR3 DNA follows: TGCAGCGTTACAGGGACCAGCTTC. Translating it yields CSVTGTSF.